These T cell receptor beta chains were read from a single sample in a study of technical replicates of blood from several donors. TCRdb's copy holds only in-frame clones and misses some; the assay was immunoSEQ multiplex PCR. Of about 63,000 clones in the sample, 85% to 90% were seen once. Source material: PBMCs. The receptors shown here come from a human donor in good health. Some clones in this sample may be carry-over from other donors' samples. CDR3s include the opening cysteine and the closing phenylalanine or tryptophan. The order of the fields is D gene, J gene, V gene, clone size, CDR3 DNA, CDR3 protein. The D gene is left open where the match is weak. Only part of the rows carry a size: once, few, many, or a class if the clone is expanded.

TRBD1 TRBJ2-1 TRBV27 - TGTGCCAGCAGTTTAATGGCAGGGGGTGAGCAGTTCTTC CASSLMAGGEQFF
- TRBJ2-2 TRBV5-1 - TGCGCCAGCAGCTTGTTGGCGGGGGCGAACGGGGAGCTGTTTTTT CASSLLAGANGELFF
- TRBJ1-2 TRBV28 - TGTGCCAGCATTACAGGGAACTATGGCTACACCTTC CASITGNYGYTF
- TRBJ2-2 TRBV7-8 - TGTGCCAGCAGCCCGCTAGTTGGAACCGGGGAGCTGTTTTTT CASSPLVGTGELFF
TRBD2 TRBJ2-5 TRBV6-5 - TGTGCCAGCACTCCTGCGGGGGGCAGGGAGGAGACCCAGTACTTC CASTPAGGREETQYF
- TRBJ1-2 TRBV5-6 - TGTGCCAGCAGCTTATTAGGGGAAGCTAACTATGGCTACACCTTC CASSLLGEANYGYTF
TRBD2 TRBJ2-5 TRBV7-2 - TGTGCCAGCACTAGCGGGATCGGGTTAGAGACCCAGTACTTC CASTSGIGLETQYF
TRBD1 TRBJ1-1 TRBV29-1 - TGCAGCGTTGCACAGGGGGCGAGGACTGAAGCTTTCTTT CSVAQGARTEAFF
TRBD1 TRBJ2-3 TRBV9 - TGTGCCAGCAGCCGCGGCCCGACAGGGAGCTCAGATACGCAGTATTTT CASSRGPTGSSDTQYF
- TRBJ1-1 TRBV5-1 - TGCGCCAGCAGCTCCAGTACAGGGAAAACTGAAGCTTTCTTT CASSSSTGKTEAFF
- TRBJ1-6 TRBV7-8 - TGTGCCAGCAGCTTTTTCGGCAGGGAACGGTCACCCCTCCACTTT CASSFFGRERSPLHF
TRBD1 TRBJ2-1 TRBV11-3 - TGTGCCAGCAGCTTAGGGACAGGGGGCTATGAGCAGTTCTTC CASSLGTGGYEQFF
- TRBJ1-2 TRBV9 - TGTGCCAGCAGCGTAATTTCGGGGTATGGCTACACCTTC CASSVISGYGYTF
TRBD2 TRBJ2-1 TRBV5-1 - TGCGCCAGCAGCCCCCCGCGAGCGGGAGGACCATTCAATGAGCAGTTCTTC CASSPPRAGGPFNEQFF
- TRBJ2-5 TRBV10-3 - TGTGCCATCAGTGAGGGGCCAGGCAGAGAAGAGACCCAGTACTTC CAISEGPGREETQYF
- TRBJ2-2 TRBV7-2 - TGTGCCAGCAGCTTAGGACTAGCCGGGGAGCTGTTTTTT CASSLGLAGELFF
TRBD1 TRBJ2-2 TRBV4-3 - TGCGCCAGCAGCCCAAGGGGGCCATTGAACACCGGGGAGCTGTTTTTT CASSPRGPLNTGELFF
- TRBJ2-1 TRBV18 - TGTGCCAGCTCACCACCAGCATCCCTAAATGAGCAGTTCTTC CASSPPASLNEQFF
- TRBJ2-7 TRBV2 - TGTGCCAGCAGGCCTGGGGGCGGGAGCTTCTACGAGCAGTACTTC CASRPGGGSFYEQYF
TRBD2 TRBJ2-7 TRBV9 - TGTGCCAGCAGCCCACGCGGGAGCGGGGGCTCCTACGAGCAGTACTTC CASSPRGSGGSYEQYF
TRBD2 TRBJ2-5 TRBV13 - TGTGCCAGCAGCGAACTAGCGGGAGATGCGACCCAGTACTTC CASSELAGDATQYF
- TRBJ1-2 TRBV11-3 - TGTGCCAGCTTCGGAGGAGTGACAGGCTATGGCTACACCTTC CASFGGVTGYGYTF
- TRBJ2-7 TRBV4-1 - TGCGCCAGCAGCCAAGAGGACTACTCGATAGGCGAGCAGTACTTC CASSQEDYSIGEQYF
TRBD1 TRBJ2-7 TRBV7-2 - TGTGCCAGCAGCTTAGTGGGACAGGGGATTGGAGGCTACGAGCAGTACTTC CASSLVGQGIGGYEQYF
- TRBJ2-7 TRBV5-6 - TGTGCCAGCAGCTTGGCTGGGAGTCGCTCCTACGAGCAGTACTTC CASSLAGSRSYEQYF
- TRBJ2-7 TRBV5-5 - TGTGCCAGCAGCTTGCGCGACAGGTTCTACGAGCAGTACTTC CASSLRDRFYEQYF
- TRBJ2-5 TRBV5-6 - TGTGCCAGCAGCTTGGAGGGAGGCCCGTCTTTGGTCACCCAGTACTTC CASSLEGGPSLVTQYF
- TRBJ2-2 TRBV9 - TGTGCCAGCAGCGTAATAGGGGATTACACCGGGGAGCTGTTTTTT CASSVIGDYTGELFF
TRBD2 TRBJ2-6 TRBV30 - TGTGCCTGGAGTGTATACAGCGGGAGAGCCTCTGGGGCCAACGTCCTGACTTTC CAWSVYSGRASGANVLTF
- TRBJ1-2 TRBV5-6 - TGTGCCAGCAGCTTGGACAGGGCCGGTGGCTACACCTTC CASSLDRAGGYTF
TRBD1 TRBJ1-2 TRBV28 once TGTGCCAGCAGTGACTCCGGGACAGGGGGTACCTATGGCTACACCTTC CASSDSGTGGTYGYTF
- TRBJ2-2 TRBV7-3 once TGTGCCAGCAGCTTAATACAGAACACCGGGGAGCTGTTTTTT CASSLIQNTGELFF
- TRBJ2-1 TRBV7-8 - TGTGCCAGCAGCCCAGCGGATCATCAGGGGTTCGGTGAGCAGTTCTTC CASSPADHQGFGEQFF
- TRBJ2-3 TRBV5-1 - TGCGCCAGCAGCTTGTCGGGGGATACGCAGTATTTT CASSLSGDTQYF
- TRBJ2-1 TRBV18 - TGTGCCAGCTCACCACCGGGGGGATCGAACAATGAGCAGTTCTTC CASSPPGGSNNEQFF
- TRBJ2-3 TRBV19 - TGTGCCAGTAGCTCCGATAGGGGCTACCTCACAGATACGCAGTATTTT CASSSDRGYLTDTQYF
TRBD1 TRBJ2-7 TRBV5-1 - TGCGCCAGCACCCGGGACAGCTCCTACGAGCAGTACTTC CASTRDSSYEQYF
- TRBJ1-2 TRBV11-2 few TGTGCCAGCAGCCCGGAGGGATCCTATGGCTACACCTTC CASSPEGSYGYTF
TRBD2 TRBJ2-4 TRBV19 - TGTGCCAGTAGGACTAGCGGGGGGGGCAAAAACATTCAGTACTTC CASRTSGGGKNIQYF
TRBD2 TRBJ2-7 TRBV7-2 - TGTGCCAGCACCAATGTCGGGGGGACCGAGCAGTACTTC CASTNVGGTEQYF
- TRBJ2-2 TRBV2 - TGTGCCAGCAGTGAATGGTCCGGCGGGGAGCTGTTTTTT CASSEWSGGELFF
TRBD1 TRBJ1-1 TRBV4-2 - TGTGCCAGCAGCCAACAGGGGGTCCACACTGAAGCTTTCTTT CASSQQGVHTEAFF
- TRBJ1-2 TRBV6-5 - TGTGCCAGCAGTTTGAGGGGGTATGGCTACACCTTC CASSLRGYGYTF
TRBD2 TRBJ2-3 TRBV4-3 once TGCGCCAGCAGGGGGGTAGGGGCGGGAGCTCGGACAGATACGCAGTATTTT CASRGVGAGARTDTQYF
TRBD1 TRBJ2-5 TRBV2 - TGTGCCAGCAGTGAGGGGGGACAGGGGGCGCGGAAGACCCAGTACTTC CASSEGGQGARKTQYF
TRBD2 TRBJ2-5 TRBV7-9 - TGTGCCAGCAGCTTAGTTTCGGCCGGGGGGGGAGAGACCCAGTACTTC CASSLVSAGGGETQYF
- TRBJ2-7 TRBV5-1 - TGCGCCAGCAGCTTGGGGACAACCTACGAGCAGTACTTC CASSLGTTYEQYF
TRBD2 TRBJ2-3 TRBV7-3 - TGTGCCAGCAGCTTGCCTAGCGGGGGGCGAAGAGATACGCAGTATTTT CASSLPSGGRRDTQYF
- TRBJ2-2 TRBV29-1 - TGCAGCGTTACTAGCATGAGCACCGGGGAGCTGTTTTTT CSVTSMSTGELFF
- TRBJ2-7 TRBV18 - TGTGCCAGCTCACCATTTAGTTCAGGGATCTACGAGCAGTACTTC CASSPFSSGIYEQYF
- TRBJ1-2 TRBV5-6 - TGTGCCAGCAGCCGTGGGGCAGGGGCTCGTGGCTACACCTTC CASSRGAGARGYTF
TRBD2 TRBJ2-1 TRBV19 once TGTGCCAGTAGGAGAGGACTAGCAGTCTACAATGAGCAGTTCTTC CASRRGLAVYNEQFF
- TRBJ1-3 TRBV27 - TGTGCCAGCAGTTTTCGGGGCTCTGGAAACACCATATATTTT CASSFRGSGNTIYF
TRBD1 TRBJ1-4 TRBV11-1 - TGTGCCAGCCGCCCGGGACAGGGTGAAAAACTGTTTTTT CASRPGQGEKLFF
TRBD2 TRBJ2-3 TRBV7-6 - TGTGCCAGCAGCTTAGTAGCGGGGGGCACAGATACGCAGTATTTT CASSLVAGGTDTQYF
- TRBJ2-7 TRBV11-3 - TGTGCCAGCAGCTTAGGAGGGGGCTACGAGCAGTACTTC CASSLGGGYEQYF
TRBD1 TRBJ1-4 TRBV7-2 - TGTGCCAGCAGCGCCAACAGGGGTAGTGAAAAACTGTTTTTT CASSANRGSEKLFF
- TRBJ1-3 TRBV6-1 - TGTGCCAGCCAGGACAGCCGAGGGCGAAACACCATATATTTT CASQDSRGRNTIYF